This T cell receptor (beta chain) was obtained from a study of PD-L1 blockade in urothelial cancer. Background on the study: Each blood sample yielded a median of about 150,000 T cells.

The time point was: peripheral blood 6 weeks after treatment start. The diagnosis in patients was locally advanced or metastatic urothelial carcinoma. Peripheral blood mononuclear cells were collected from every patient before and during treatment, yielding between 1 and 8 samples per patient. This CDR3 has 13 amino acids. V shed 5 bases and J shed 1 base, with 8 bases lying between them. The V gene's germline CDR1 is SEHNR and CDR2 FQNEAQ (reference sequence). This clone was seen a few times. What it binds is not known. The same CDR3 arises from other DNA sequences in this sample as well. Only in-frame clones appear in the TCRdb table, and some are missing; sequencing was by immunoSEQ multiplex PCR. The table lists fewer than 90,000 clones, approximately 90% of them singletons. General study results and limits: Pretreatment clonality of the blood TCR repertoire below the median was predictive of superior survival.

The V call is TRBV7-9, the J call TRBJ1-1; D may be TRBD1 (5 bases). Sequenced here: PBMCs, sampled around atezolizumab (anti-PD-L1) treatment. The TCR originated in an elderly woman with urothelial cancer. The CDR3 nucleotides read TGTGCCAGCAGCCCTACAGGGAACACTGAAGCTTTCTTT. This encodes CASSPTGNTEAFF.